These 23 T cell receptor beta chains came from one sample sequenced in a study of Graves' ophthalmopathy and Graves' hyperthyroidism. Amplification of the TCR beta CDR3 regions used RNA transcripts (as template). RT-PCR was first run with HTBI primers, then multiplex PCR in a second round. MiXCR, applied by TCRdb to the multiplex PCR reads, yields one record per CDR3 protein. The table shows 500,000 to 700,000 distinct CDR3 sequences, with 22% occurring only once. The material sequenced was peripheral blood. The receptors stem from a young woman with stable Graves' hyperthyroidism. Some clones in this sample may be carry-over from other donors' samples.

The chain combines TRBV4-1 with TRBJ1-1; D may be TRBD1 (5 bases). This CDR3 spans 13 amino acids. Deletions cut 8 bases from V and 5 bases from J, with 15 bases between. CDR1 is MGHRA, CDR2 YSYEKL, per germline. This CDR3 is CASGAEIGTEAFF. In nucleotides, the CDR3 is TGCGCCAGCGGGGCGGAGATAGGGACTGAAGCTTTCTTT.

This clonotype was counted ten times or more. This chain uses TRBV19 with TRBJ2-7, with no clear D. Deletions cut 9 bases from V and 6 bases from J, with 12 bases between. Germline V lookup: CDR1 LNHDA, CDR2 SQIVND (reference sequence). This CDR3 has 11 amino acids. The CDR3 nucleotides are TGTGCCAGCTCAATGCTAGGCGAGCAGTACTTC. It translates to CASSMLGEQYF.

This clonotype was seen at least ten times. This chain uses TRBV29-1 with TRBJ2-2; 7 bases agree with TRBD2. V was clipped by 4 bases and J by 7 bases; unmatched bases: 3. Germline V gene sequence: CDR1 SQVTM, CDR2 ANQGSEA. CDR3 length: 12 residues. The CDR3 region is CSVGGRVGELFF. CDR3 DNA sequence: TGCAGCGTTGGTGGGAGGGTCGGGGAGCTGTTTTTT.

This clonotype occurred many times. CDR3: CSVVRDSYYEQYF. As DNA, the CDR3 is TGCAGCGTGGTCCGGGACAGTTACTACGAGCAGTACTTC. The chain recombines TRBV29-1 with TRBJ2-7, with 7 bases matching TRBD1. This CDR3 region has 13 residues. The germline gives CDR1 SQVTM, CDR2 ANQGSEA. V lost 6 bases and J lost 3; bases outside the gene matches: 8.

This clonotype appeared many times. CDR3 loop: CASSPVPLGLNGQPQHF. The CDR3 DNA reads as TGTGCCAGCAGCCCAGTCCCACTGGGGTTGAACGGACAGCCCCAGCATTTT. The gene calls are TRBV6-1 and TRBJ1-5; no definite D call. There are 17 residues in the CDR3. CDR1 is MNHNS and CDR2 is SASEGT in the germline V gene. The ends were cut back, 6 bases at V and 7 bases at J, with 25 bases in the middle.

J is TRBJ2-7 and V is TRBV12-3 or TRBV12-4, with 10 bases matching TRBD1. The CDR3 contains 14 residues. J gave up 5 bases and V 5 bases, and 6 bases lay outside the gene matches. The CDR3 sequence: CASSPRGTGDEQYF. Here the CDR3 DNA reads TGTGCCAGCAGTCCACGCGGGACAGGGGACGAGCAGTACTTC.

This clonotype was observed at least ten times. The chain has TRBV12-3 or TRBV12-4 and TRBJ1-2; 11 nucleotides line up with TRBD1. The CDR3 is 15 amino acids. The junction had 6 bases not matched to a gene; V was cut back by 5 bases and J by 4 bases. CDR3 nucleotide sequence: TGTGCCAGCAGTCTGGGACAGGGGGTCCGCTATGGCTACACCTTC. This codes for CASSLGQGVRYGYTF.

This clonotype was recorded at least ten times. This rearrangement joins TRBV19 to TRBJ1-1; 8 bases align to TRBD1. Germline V gene sequence: CDR1 LNHDA, CDR2 SQIVND (reference sequence). This CDR3 has 12 amino acids. Germline trimming cut 6 bases from V and 10 bases from J; bases unmatched to any gene: 7. CDR3 sequence reads: CASSTGQGGAFF. The DNA of the CDR3 is TGTGCCAGTAGCACAGGACAGGGTGGAGCTTTCTTT.

In its sample, this clonotype was seen a few times. The genes are TRBV18 and TRBJ2-2; 8 bases fit TRBD1. The V segment lost 4 bases and the J segment 5 bases; nucleotides outside the gene matches: 6. This CDR3 spans 15 amino acids. Germline V gives CDR1 KGHSH, CDR2 LQKENI. The CDR3 DNA sequence: TGTGCCAGCTCACGACTGACAGGGGAGACCGGGGAGCTGTTTTTT. Protein: CASSRLTGETGELFF.

This clonotype was seen at least ten times. The chain recombines TRBV7-8 with TRBJ1-5; no clear D gene. Germline V gives CDR1 SGHVS, CDR2 FQNEAQ. Trimming left V 5 bases short and J 0 bases short, with 11 bases between. This CDR3 is 15 amino acids long. The CDR3: CASSPTEYSNQPQHF. CDR3 nucleotide sequence: TGTGCCAGCAGCCCGACGGAGTATAGCAATCAGCCCCAGCATTTT.

This clonotype was found many times. V and J are TRBV2 and TRBJ2-7; D may be TRBD1 (6 bases). The CDR3 consists of 14 residues. With 7 bases removed from V and 0 bases from J, the gap between germline ends came to 13 bases. Germline V lookup: CDR1 SNHLY, CDR2 FYNNEI. The chain's CDR3 is CASTRRGHSYEQYF. In DNA, the CDR3 is TGTGCCAGCACGCGCAGGGGTCACTCCTACGAGCAGTACTTC.

This clonotype was counted many times. V usage is TRBV20-1 and J usage is TRBJ2-7, with D possibly matching TRBD1 (5 bases). The CDR3 has 12 residues. V was trimmed by 3 bases and J by 4 bases, leaving 10 bases between them. The germline V gene encodes CDR1 DFQATT and CDR2 SNEGSKA (reference sequence). In DNA, the CDR3 is TGCAGTGCTAGGCAGGGTTTATACGAGCAGTACTTC. This sequence encodes CSARQGLYEQYF.

This clonotype was recorded many times. CDR3 sequence: CASSLKFGAYEQYF. The CDR3 DNA reads as TGTGCCAGCAGTTTGAAGTTTGGGGCGTACGAGCAGTACTTC. The rearrangement links TRBV12-3 or TRBV12-4 to TRBJ2-7; D may be TRBD1 (5 bases). V was pared by 3 bases and J by 4 bases, with 13 bases between. The CDR3 covers 14 residues.

This chain joins TRBV6-2 or TRBV6-3 and TRBJ2-7; D perhaps matches TRBD2 (5 bases). The CDR3 has 12 amino acids. From germline, CDR1 is MNHEY and CDR2 SVGEGT. V was pared by 0 bases and J by 5 bases, with 5 bases between. The chain's CDR3 is CASSYSSDEQYF. The CDR3 DNA sequence: TGTGCCAGCAGTTACTCTAGCGACGAGCAGTACTTC.

This clonotype was observed at least ten times. This chain joins TRBV7-8 and TRBJ2-7, with 8 bases fitting TRBD1. Trimming at V came to 4 bases and at J to 11 bases, leaving 7 bases not matched to a gene. Germline V CDR1 and CDR2: SGHVS, FQNEAQ. CDR3 length: 12 amino acids. This chain's CDR3 is CASSSRTGRKYF. DNA of the CDR3: TGTGCCAGCAGCTCAAGGACAGGGAGGAAGTACTTC.

This clonotype was seen many times. This chain connects TRBV28 to TRBJ2-7; 7 bases are a match to TRBD1. With 3 bases clipped from V and 2 bases from J, the junction kept 16 bases outside the gene matches. This CDR3 comprises 18 residues. Germline V gene lookup returns CDR1 MDHEN and CDR2 SYDVKM. CDR3 in amino acids: CASSFDRESPREPYEQYF. The CDR3 DNA reads as TGTGCCAGCAGTTTTGACAGGGAGTCCCCAAGGGAGCCCTACGAGCAGTACTTC.

This clonotype occurred many times. This rearrangement joins TRBV6-1 to TRBJ2-6; D remains unclear. Per germline, CDR1 MNHNS and CDR2 SASEGT. V gave up 4 bases and J gave up 0 bases, with 10 bases separating them. CDR3 size: 16 residues. The CDR3 region is CASSGGTASGANVLTF. In DNA, the CDR3 is TGTGCCAGCAGTGGGGGAACGGCCTCTGGGGCCAACGTCCTGACTTTC.

V gene TRBV29-1 combines with J gene TRBJ2-2; tentative D call: TRBD2 (7 bases). The germline V gene encodes CDR1 SQVTM and CDR2 ANQGSEA. The CDR3 is 16 amino acids. Trimming left V 2 bases short and J 0 bases short, with 13 bases between. The CDR3: CSVEFGGLTNTGELFF. Written as DNA, the CDR3 is TGCAGCGTTGAATTCGGGGGGCTCACGAACACCGGGGAGCTGTTTTTT.

V usage is TRBV20-1 and J usage is TRBJ2-3; 11 nucleotides line up with TRBD2. CDR3 length equals 14 residues. Germline V gene data show CDR1 as DFQATT and CDR2 as SNEGSKA (reference sequence). V dropped 3 bases and J dropped 6; count of bases not matched to a gene: 5. The CDR3, as DNA: TGCAGTGCTAGCACTAGCGGGGGCTCGGATACGCAGTATTTT. Translated: CSASTSGGSDTQYF.

The rearrangement uses TRBV6-1 and TRBJ2-5; 7 bases map to TRBD1. The CDR3 consists of 16 residues. V lost 5 bases and J lost 0; bases outside the gene matches: 9. Looked up from germline, CDR1 is MNHNS and CDR2 is SASEGT. As DNA, the CDR3 is TGTGCCAGCAGTCCCGGGACAGCAAAGTACCAAGAGACCCAGTACTTC. Encoded protein: CASSPGTAKYQETQYF.

The chain couples TRBV12-5 to TRBJ1-1; the match to TRBD1 covers 8 bases. Germline CDR1 and CDR2: LGHNT and FRNRAP. The CDR3 loop spans 15 amino acids. V lost 4 bases and J lost 3; bases outside the gene matches: 7. DNA for the CDR3: TGTGCTAGTGGTTCGCCCAGGGGGCGCGACACTGAAGCTTTCTTT. Protein: CASGSPRGRDTEAFF.

This clonotype appeared many times. Written as DNA, the CDR3 is TGTGCCAGCAGTCTTTCCGGGACGAATCAGCCCCAGCATTTT. Translating gives CASSLSGTNQPQHF. The chain employs TRBV12-3 or TRBV12-4 and TRBJ1-5; a weak D match, TRBD1 (5 bases). The germline V and J ends were trimmed by 5 bases and 4 bases, with 12 bases remaining between them. This CDR3 spans 14 amino acids.

This clonotype was seen at least ten times. V is TRBV10-3 and J is TRBJ1-2; D is perhaps TRBD1 (6 bases). The CDR3 contains 12 residues. V lost 8 bases and J 5 bases, leaving 12 bases between the germline ends. Germline V lookup: CDR1 ENHRY, CDR2 SYGVKD. The CDR3 spells CAIYRVVYGYTF. The CDR3, as DNA: TGTGCCATCTACAGGGTAGTTTATGGCTACACCTTC.